The 24 T cell receptor beta chains below come from one sample, sequenced in a study of T-cell reconstitution after alpha-beta-depleted transplantation in children. Unique molecular identifiers were incorporated into the prepared TCRbeta library. TCRdb redid the calling of the PCR reads with MiXCR, one entry per CDR3 protein. Here the sample spans some 640,000 distinct CDR3 sequences, around a sixth being singletons. Sequencing was performed on PBMCs from the stem cell graft donor, taken from the stem cell graft. The receptors stem from a human donor who donated a stem cell graft to a child with acute myeloid leukemia.

In its sample, this clonotype was seen a few times. The J gene is TRBJ2-3, the V gene TRBV24-1, with a weak D call TRBD2 (6 bases). The V gene lost 8 bases and the J gene lost 2 bases, with 13 bases spanning the gap. Germline values: CDR1 KGHDR, CDR2 SFDVKD. This CDR3 contains 14 residues. DNA for the CDR3: TGTGCCACCAACGGCGGGGTTACCACAGATACGCAGTATTTT. Protein product: CATNGGVTTDTQYF.

This clonotype was observed a few times. The chain employs TRBV12-3 or TRBV12-4 and TRBJ2-3; 9 bases are a match to TRBD1. The CDR3 covers 16 residues. The trim removed 5 bases at V and 2 bases at J, leaving 8 bases unmatched. The CDR3 loop is CASSPTGGYPTDTQYF. The CDR3 bases are TGTGCCAGCAGTCCTACAGGGGGCTACCCCACAGATACGCAGTATTTT.

The V and J genes are TRBV2 and TRBJ1-2; D is perhaps TRBD1 (5 bases). The CDR3 consists of 16 residues. The V and J ends lost 4 bases and 0 bases respectively, with 15 bases between them. Looked up from germline, CDR1 is SNHLY and CDR2 is FYNNEI. The chain's CDR3 is CASSVGGRSANYGYTF. Written as DNA, the CDR3 is TGTGCCAGCAGTGTGGGGGGGAGATCGGCTAACTATGGCTACACCTTC. Based on the CDR3 plus reference TRBV2 and TRBJ1-2, the full variable domain is EPEVTQTPSHQVTQMGQEVILRCVPISNHLYFYWYRQILGQKVEFLVSFYNNEISEKSEIFDDQFSVERPDGSNFTLKIRSTKLEDSAMYFCASSVGGRSANYGYTFGSGTRLTVV.

This clonotype was picked up many times. The chain recombines TRBV20-1 with TRBJ1-1, with D unclear. Germline V CDR1 and CDR2: DFQATT, SNEGSKA (reference sequence). The CDR3 is made up of 13 amino acids. The ends were cut back, 3 bases at V and 4 bases at J, with 12 bases in the middle. This chain's CDR3 is CSASREGLTEAFF. The CDR3, as DNA: TGCAGTGCTAGCCGGGAGGGTCTCACTGAAGCTTTCTTT.

J is TRBJ1-1 and V is TRBV7-9; D unclear. This CDR3 has 11 amino acids. Trimming removed 5 bases from V and 11 bases from J, with 12 bases in between. CDR1 and CDR2 from the germline V gene are SEHNR and FQNEAQ (reference sequence). In nucleotides, the CDR3 is TGTGCCAGCAGCAGCACCCGAAGTGCTTTCTTT. Translating it yields CASSSTRSAFF.

The genes are TRBV4-3 and TRBJ2-5, with D possibly TRBD1 on 6 matching bases. Germline V gives CDR1 LGHNA, CDR2 YSLEER. V was shortened by 4 bases and J by 1 base, with 19 bases between the two germline ends. This CDR3 is built from 17 residues. CDR3 DNA: TGCGCCAGCAGCCCAGGACCCTCGGGGACACCCCAAGAGACCCAGTACTTC. Amino acids: CASSPGPSGTPQETQYF.

The V and J genes are TRBV10-1 and TRBJ1-3, with D unclear. The germline V and J ends were trimmed by 4 bases and 0 bases, with 7 bases remaining between them. There are 14 residues in the CDR3. Looked up from germline, CDR1 is WNHNN and CDR2 is SYGVQD (reference sequence). The CDR3 region is CASSASISGNTIYF. In DNA form, the CDR3 reads TGCGCCAGCAGTGCCTCAATCTCTGGAAACACCATATATTTT.

This rearrangement joins TRBV7-9 to TRBJ2-7, with TRBD1 matching 9 bases. CDR3 length: 14 residues. The germline gives CDR1 SEHNR, CDR2 FQNEAQ (reference sequence). The ends lost 3 bases at V and 2 bases at J; junction bases unmatched: 2. Written as DNA, the CDR3 is TGTGCCAGCAGCTTCACAGGGGGCACCTACGAGCAGTACTTC. This codes for CASSFTGGTYEQYF.

This clonotype has only a few counts. The chain has TRBV6-2 or TRBV6-3 and TRBJ1-1, with D perhaps TRBD1 (5 bases). The V and J ends lost 2 bases and 4 bases respectively, with 8 bases between them. Germline V gene sequence: CDR1 MNHEY, CDR2 SVGEGT. This CDR3 has 13 residues. CDR3 bases: TGTGCCAGCAGTTACGGGGCGGGCACTGAAGCTTTCTTT. Amino acids: CASSYGAGTEAFF.

There are a few counts of this clonotype. The gene calls are TRBV5-1 and TRBJ2-2; TRBD1 might be the D (5 bases). The CDR3 totals 16 residues. Germline V gene data show CDR1 as SGHRS and CDR2 as YFSETQ. Trimming pared 0 bases from V and 1 base from J, leaving 10 bases between. CDR3 sequence (DNA): TGCGCCAGCAGCTTGGGAGACAGATGGAACACCGGGGAGCTGTTTTTT. It yields the protein CASSLGDRWNTGELFF. Based on the CDR3 plus reference TRBV5-1 and TRBJ2-2, the full variable domain is KAGVTQTPRYLIKTRGQQVTLSCSPISGHRSVSWYQQTPGQGLQFLFEYFSETQRNKGNFPGRFSGRQFSNSRSEMNVSTLELGDSALYLCASSLGDRWNTGELFFGEGSRLTVL.

The chain has TRBV12-3 or TRBV12-4 and TRBJ2-1; perhaps D is TRBD1 or TRBD2 (7 bases each). This CDR3 comprises 16 residues. V lost 6 bases to trimming and J lost 2 bases, with 17 bases between them. The CDR3 is CASSHQGGAAYNEQFF. CDR3 in DNA: TGTGCCAGCAGCCACCAGGGGGGGGCCGCCTACAATGAGCAGTTCTTC.

This clonotype appeared a few times. The V call is TRBV6-2 or TRBV6-3, the J call TRBJ1-5; 8 positions match TRBD1. The CDR3 has 17 amino acids. The germline V gene encodes CDR1 MNHEY and CDR2 SVGEGT. With V trimmed by 0 bases and J by 3 bases, 7 bases remained unmatched. The DNA for the CDR3 is TGTGCCAGCAGTTACTCGGGGACAGGTAATTCCAATCAGCCCCAGCATTTT. Translated, it gives CASSYSGTGNSNQPQHF.

This clonotype was observed a handful of times. The J gene is TRBJ2-1, the V gene TRBV20-1; 12 positions match TRBD2. CDR1 and CDR2 from the germline V gene are DFQATT and SNEGSKA (reference sequence). The CDR3 has 15 amino acids. The trim removed 5 bases at V and 6 bases at J, leaving 8 bases unmatched. CDR3 bases: TGCAGTGCTTCCCGACTAGCGGGGGCCCCCAATGAGCAGTTCTTC. Its translation is CSASRLAGAPNEQFF.

This clonotype was seen only a few times. CDR3 region: CSAGLSGALLWVNTDTQYF. CDR3 DNA: TGCAGTGCTGGTCTCTCGGGGGCCCTCCTATGGGTAAACACAGATACGCAGTATTTT. The genes are TRBV20-1 and TRBJ2-3; D could derive from TRBD1 or TRBD2 (6 bases each). V dropped 5 bases and J dropped 2 bases, with 29 bases sitting between them. CDR3 length equals 19 residues. CDR1 is DFQATT and CDR2 is SNEGSKA in the germline V gene (reference sequence).

This clonotype was observed a few times. A much larger clone differs from this one at a single base, so this may be a read error. The chain has TRBV4-3 and TRBJ1-3, with unresolved D. V gave up 3 bases and J gave up 0 bases, with 12 bases separating them. The CDR3 covers 16 residues. The germline V gene encodes CDR1 LGHNA and CDR2 YSLEER. CDR3 loop: CASSHGRTFSGNTIYF. CDR3 DNA sequence: TGCGCCAGCAGCCACGGACGAACCTTCTCTGGAAACACCATATATTTT.

The V call is TRBV10-1, the J call TRBJ1-1; 9 bases align to TRBD1. V lost 2 bases to trimming and J lost 1 base; unmatched junction nucleotides: 2. Germline CDR1 is WNHNN and CDR2 is SYGVQD (reference sequence). CDR3 length equals 15 residues. The CDR3 region is CASSEPGQGNTEAFF. The CDR3, as DNA: TGCGCCAGCAGTGAGCCGGGACAGGGGAACACTGAAGCTTTCTTT.

In this sample, this clonotype turned up many times. The gene calls are TRBV20-1 and TRBJ1-6; D gene uncertain. Between the trimmed V and J ends, which lost 5 bases and 0 bases, there was a span of 11 bases. Germline CDR1 is DFQATT and CDR2 is SNEGSKA (reference sequence). This CDR3 region has 15 residues. CDR3 residues: CSARTTASYNSPLHF. CDR3 DNA: TGCAGTGCTCGAACCACAGCCTCCTATAATTCACCCCTCCACTTT.

The chain is built from TRBV4-3 and TRBJ1-1; 7 nucleotides align to TRBD1. The length of the CDR3 is 14 residues. CDR1 and CDR2 from the germline V gene are LGHNA and YSLEER. With V trimmed by 3 bases and J by 7 bases, 8 bases remained unmatched. The chain's CDR3 is CASSHSTGSGEAFF. Written as DNA, the CDR3 is TGCGCCAGCAGCCACTCGACAGGGAGCGGTGAAGCTTTCTTT.

This clonotype has ten or more counts. In DNA, the CDR3 is TGTGCCACCAGCAGAGGAACAGGGCCAACCTACGAGCAGTACTTC. It translates to CATSRGTGPTYEQYF. The chain joins TRBV15 to TRBJ2-7; D possibly corresponds to TRBD1 (6 bases). This CDR3 has 15 amino acids. CDR1 is LNHNV and CDR2 is YYDKDF in the germline V gene (reference sequence). Trimming took 1 base from V and 2 from J, leaving 12 bases between them. Using reference TRBV15 and TRBJ2-7 for the parts outside the CDR3, the full variable domain is DAMVIQNPRYQVTQFGKPVTLSCSQTLNHNVMYWYQQKSSQAPKLLFHYYDKDFNNEADTPDNFQSRRPNTSFCFLDIRSPGLGDTAMYLCATSRGTGPTYEQYFGPGTRLTVT.

Only a few counts were recorded for this clonotype. V usage is TRBV21-1 and J usage is TRBJ2-5; the D call TRBD1 from the table was never checked on the DNA. TRBV21-1 is shown as a pseudogene. The CDR3 is made up of 23 amino acids. CDR3 sequence: CASSSLVFGPIKDRGEEQETQYF. DNA for the CDR3: TGTGCCAGCAGCTCCCTGGTGTTTGGGCCGATTAAGGACAGAGGAGAAGAACAAGAGACCCAGTACTTC.

Of note for this clonotype: A much bigger clone sits one base away, suggesting this may be a read error. This chain connects TRBV29-1 to TRBJ2-4; D gene uncertain. The ends were cut back, 3 bases at V and 2 bases at J, with 14 bases in the middle. The CDR3 is made up of 15 amino acids. Germline V gives CDR1 SQVTM, CDR2 ANQGSEA. The CDR3 spells CSVDEWVLSKNIQYF. In DNA form, the CDR3 reads TGCAGCGTTGACGAATGGGTCCTATCCAAAAACATTCAGTACTTC.

This clonotype turned up a few times. This chain uses TRBV20-1 with TRBJ2-1, with 10 bases lining up with TRBD2. The V gene end was trimmed by 0 bases and the J gene end by 13 bases; junction bases not matched to a gene: 6. The CDR3 contains 13 residues. CDR1 is DFQATT and CDR2 is SNEGSKA in the germline V gene (reference sequence). The CDR3 bases are TGCAGTGCTAGAGAAACTAGCGGGGCCCCCCAGTTCTTC. Residues: CSARETSGAPQFF.

Notes on this clonotype: Just one base apart from a much larger clone, this may be a read error. The J gene is TRBJ2-7, the V gene TRBV20-1, with TRBD2 matching over 7 bases. The CDR3 is 13 amino acids. Germline V gene data show CDR1 as DFQATT and CDR2 as SNEGSKA (reference sequence). The CDR3 bases are TGCAGTGCTAGGGACGGGGGGAGTCACGACCAGTACTTC. This sequence encodes CSARDGGSHDQYF.

This chain uses TRBV15 with TRBJ2-5; tentatively, D is TRBD2 (5 bases). Trimming took 1 base from V and 2 from J, leaving 14 bases between them. Germline V gene lookup returns CDR1 LNHNV and CDR2 YYDKDF (reference sequence). This CDR3 has 16 amino acids. CDR3 in amino acids: CATSRGPAGAQETQYF. The CDR3 region has the DNA TGTGCCACCAGCAGAGGGCCGGCGGGCGCACAAGAGACCCAGTACTTC.